A selection of T cell receptor beta chains follows, all from one sample in a study of blood T cells in healthy people across ages. TCRdb passed the 5' RACE reads through MiXCR, listing each CDR3 protein once. The table records fewer than 2,000,000 distinct CDR3 sequences, roughly two fifths of them present only once. Sequenced: blood. The receptor source for this set is a human donor in good health. Each CDR3 is given without its conserved first and last residue. The order of the fields is CDR3 length, V gene, clone size, J gene, D gene, CDR3 protein. D genes are given only for firm matches. Rows may omit the clone size; those that give it use once, few, many or a size class.

13	TRBV7-2	.	TRBJ1-2	.	ASSPGGPGFSGYT
10	TRBV27	few	TRBJ1-4	.	ASGFGDEKLF
11	TRBV20-1	few	TRBJ1-2	.	SARDPGTEGYT
14	TRBV12-3/TRBV12-4	.	TRBJ2-1	.	ASSPFDQTGHNEQF
14	TRBV7-6	.	TRBJ2-7	TRBD2	ASSPLRTRAAYEQY
11	TRBV12-3/TRBV12-4	.	TRBJ1-1	.	ASSLPENTEAF
12	TRBV9	.	TRBJ1-4	.	ASSVTGGNEKLF
10	TRBV7-9	few	TRBJ1-1	.	ASSLSSGEAF
11	TRBV6-2/TRBV6-3	.	TRBJ2-7	.	ASKTINSYEQY
15	TRBV5-8	few	TRBJ2-4	TRBD1	ASSHLLLIGQENIQY
13	TRBV5-1	.	TRBJ2-2	.	ASSSFGPNTGELF
13	TRBV7-2	few	TRBJ2-1	TRBD1	ASSLAGQGVGGQF
11	TRBV6-5	few	TRBJ1-2	.	ASNPGGGYGYT
11	TRBV3-1	.	TRBJ2-1	TRBD1	ASSQTGDTEQF
14	TRBV5-6	once	TRBJ1-2	TRBD1	AGSFMTGTGAGGYT
10	TRBV6-1	few	TRBJ2-5	TRBD2	ASLRPGGTQY
12	TRBV28	few	TRBJ2-7	.	AIEGGAGLYEQY
17	TRBV15	.	TRBJ2-1	TRBD2	ATSRDHVGGGASFNEQF
11	TRBV7-2	many	TRBJ1-1	TRBD1	ASSPGQGAEAF
12	TRBV20-1	.	TRBJ2-1	TRBD2	SASRGESYNEQF
15	TRBV5-1	.	TRBJ2-3	.	ASSLGLVTVSTDTQY
15	TRBV7-8	.	TRBJ2-3	TRBD2	ASSLPLAGVSTDTQY
13	TRBV6-6	few	TRBJ2-7	TRBD2	ASSCVAGSSYEQY
11	TRBV5-1	few	.	.	ASRVAEHYEQY